The source of this T cell receptor beta chain is a study of blood T cell repertoires in COVID-19. At the level of the study: The United States, Italy and Spain provided the acute and convalescent COVID-19 samples. Nucleic acid was either cDNA or gDNA, and it came from T cells, B-cell-depleted T cells, or PBMCs.

CDR3 length: 15 amino acids. V was cut by 5 bases and J by 2 bases, with 13 bases left in between. The germline gives CDR1 SGHNT, CDR2 YENEEA. This clone was counted a single time. Original processing methods: Using reference gene primer amplification, nucleated cell counts were estimated. Data came from immunoSEQ multiplex PCR; TCRdb stores just in-frame clones and leaves some out. V and J calls and clone size are given by that table; D and trimming were obtained from the DNA. The sample shows some 130,000 clones, 90% of them seen only once. It was during active infection that Seattle patients were enrolled and then longitudinally followed.

The chain couples TRBV11-3 to TRBJ2-1, with D perhaps TRBD1 (5 bases). The source is a man aged 55 to 70 with COVID-19, enrolled during active disease. Sample: peripheral blood. For the CDR3, the DNA is TGTGCCAGCAGCCGAGACACAGGAACCTACAATGAGCAGTTCTTC. Translating it yields CASSRDTGTYNEQFF.